A selection of T cell receptor beta chains follows, all from one sample in a study of blood T cells in healthy people across ages. TCRdb independently ran MiXCR on the 5' RACE reads; one entry per CDR3 protein. The sample has under 1 million distinct CDR3 sequences, under 45% seen once; the top ten hold nearly 20%. The material sequenced was blood. All receptors derive from a man in his fifties or sixties in good health. CDR3s include the opening cysteine and the closing phenylalanine or tryptophan. Each record gives: CDR3 DNA, CDR3 protein, D gene, J gene, CDR3 length, V gene, clone size. A D gene is named only where the DNA matches it firmly. Clone size is stated in some rows and not others, as once, few, many or a class when expanded.

cdr3_nt: TGTGCCTGGAGTATAGGGGGTAACAATGAGCAGTTCTTC
cdr3_aa: CAWSIGGNNEQFF
d_call: .
j_call: TRBJ2-1
cdr3_length: 13
v_call: TRBV30
clone_size: once

cdr3_nt: TGTGCCAGCAGCCGGGACGCCGGTCTCGACGAGCAGTACTTC
cdr3_aa: CASSRDAGLDEQYF
d_call: .
j_call: TRBJ2-7
cdr3_length: 14
v_call: TRBV7-9
clone_size: .

cdr3_nt: TGCGCCAGCAGCTGGGACCGGAAAGATACGCAGTATTTT
cdr3_aa: CASSWDRKDTQYF
d_call: .
j_call: TRBJ2-3
cdr3_length: 13
v_call: TRBV5-1
clone_size: few

cdr3_nt: TGTGCCAGCGGACAGCGGGACAACTTCTCCTACGAGCAGTACTTC
cdr3_aa: CASGQRDNFSYEQYF
d_call: .
j_call: TRBJ2-7
cdr3_length: 15
v_call: TRBV2
clone_size: .

cdr3_nt: TGCAGTGCTAGTAGTGGGGGGGTCCACAATGAGCAGTTCTTC
cdr3_aa: CSASSGGVHNEQFF
d_call: TRBD2
j_call: TRBJ2-1
cdr3_length: 14
v_call: TRBV20-1
clone_size: .

cdr3_nt: TGCGCCAGCAGCCCCCTCAGGGGTAATTCACCCCTCCACTTT
cdr3_aa: CASSPLRGNSPLHF
d_call: .
j_call: TRBJ1-6
cdr3_length: 14
v_call: TRBV4-1
clone_size: few

cdr3_nt: TGTGCCAGCAGTGTTGCATCGGTGGGCAATGAGCAGTTCTTC
cdr3_aa: CASSVASVGNEQFF
d_call: .
j_call: TRBJ2-1
cdr3_length: 14
v_call: TRBV2
clone_size: few

cdr3_nt: TGCGCCAGCAGCTTGGATACAGGGGAGGAAAAACTGTTTTTT
cdr3_aa: CASSLDTGEEKLFF
d_call: TRBD1
j_call: TRBJ1-4
cdr3_length: 14
v_call: TRBV5-1
clone_size: few

cdr3_nt: TGTGCCAGTGGGGACAGGGACAGTGAAAAACTGTTTTTT
cdr3_aa: CASGDRDSEKLFF
d_call: TRBD1
j_call: TRBJ1-4
cdr3_length: 13
v_call: TRBV7-2
clone_size: .

cdr3_nt: TGCGCCAGCAGCCAAGAGGATCTAGGACTTGAGCAGTTCTTC
cdr3_aa: CASSQEDLGLEQFF
d_call: .
j_call: TRBJ2-1
cdr3_length: 14
v_call: TRBV4-3
clone_size: few

cdr3_nt: TGTGCCAGCAGTTATTACAATCTCCTAGCCAAAAACATTCAGTACTTC
cdr3_aa: CASSYYNLLAKNIQYF
d_call: .
j_call: TRBJ2-4
cdr3_length: 16
v_call: TRBV6-2/TRBV6-3
clone_size: few

cdr3_nt: TGTGCCAGCAGCCTTATAGCGGGGCACTACAATGAGCAGTTCTTC
cdr3_aa: CASSLIAGHYNEQFF
d_call: TRBD2
j_call: TRBJ2-1
cdr3_length: 15
v_call: TRBV7-2
clone_size: .

cdr3_nt: TGTGCCAGCAGGAAACGAGAAGGAATCGGGAACACTGAAGCTTTCTTT
cdr3_aa: CASRKREGIGNTEAFF
d_call: .
j_call: TRBJ1-1
cdr3_length: 16
v_call: TRBV12-3/TRBV12-4
clone_size: .

cdr3_nt: TGTGCCAGCTCTACTCGAGTGGGCGAGCAGTACTTC
cdr3_aa: CASSTRVGEQYF
d_call: .
j_call: TRBJ2-7
cdr3_length: 12
v_call: TRBV7-8
clone_size: .

cdr3_nt: TGTGCCAGCACCCCTAACACAGGGGGCGCAGGGCAGTACTTC
cdr3_aa: CASTPNTGGAGQYF
d_call: TRBD1
j_call: TRBJ2-7
cdr3_length: 14
v_call: TRBV5-5
clone_size: .

cdr3_nt: TGTGCCAGCTCACCCAGGGAGACTAGCGGGGGCTATGAGCAGTTCTTC
cdr3_aa: CASSPRETSGGYEQFF
d_call: TRBD2
j_call: TRBJ2-1
cdr3_length: 16
v_call: TRBV18
clone_size: .

cdr3_nt: TGTGCCAGCAACGAAGGGCCACCCAATGAGCAGTTCTTC
cdr3_aa: CASNEGPPNEQFF
d_call: .
j_call: TRBJ2-1
cdr3_length: 13
v_call: TRBV2
clone_size: .

cdr3_nt: TGCAGTGCTAGAGAACGACGGACTATGAACACTGAAGCTTTCTTT
cdr3_aa: CSARERRTMNTEAFF
d_call: .
j_call: TRBJ1-1
cdr3_length: 15
v_call: TRBV20-1
clone_size: .

cdr3_nt: TGCGCCAGCAGCCAAGATTTGGGCAGTTCCGTCCTGACTTTC
cdr3_aa: CASSQDLGSSVLTF
d_call: .
j_call: TRBJ2-6
cdr3_length: 14
v_call: TRBV4-1
clone_size: few